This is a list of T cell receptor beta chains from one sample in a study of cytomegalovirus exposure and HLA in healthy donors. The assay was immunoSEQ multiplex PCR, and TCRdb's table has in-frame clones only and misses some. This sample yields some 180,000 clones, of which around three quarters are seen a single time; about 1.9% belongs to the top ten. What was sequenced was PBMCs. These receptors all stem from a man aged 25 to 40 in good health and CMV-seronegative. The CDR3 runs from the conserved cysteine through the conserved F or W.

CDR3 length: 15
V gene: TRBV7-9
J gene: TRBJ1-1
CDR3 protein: CASRSRDSMNTEAFF

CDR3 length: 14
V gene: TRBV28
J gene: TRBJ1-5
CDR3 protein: CASSSGTGSQPQHF

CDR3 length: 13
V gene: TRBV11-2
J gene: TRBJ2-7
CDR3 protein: CASSTHREGEQYF

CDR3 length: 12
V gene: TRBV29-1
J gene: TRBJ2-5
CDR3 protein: CSVLKGEETQYF

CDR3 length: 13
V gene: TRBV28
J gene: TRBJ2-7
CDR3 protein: CASSLYPGYEQYF

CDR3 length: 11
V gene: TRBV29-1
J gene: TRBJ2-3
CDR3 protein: CSVAMSDTQYF

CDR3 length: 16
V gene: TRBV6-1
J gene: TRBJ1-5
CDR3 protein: CASSAQGASGGQPQHF

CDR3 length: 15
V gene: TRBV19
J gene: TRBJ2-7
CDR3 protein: CASSQLTGTGYEQYF

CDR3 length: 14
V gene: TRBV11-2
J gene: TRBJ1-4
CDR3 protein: CASSVWDRGEKLFF

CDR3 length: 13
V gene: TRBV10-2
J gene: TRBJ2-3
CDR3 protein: CASRTTGLDTQYF

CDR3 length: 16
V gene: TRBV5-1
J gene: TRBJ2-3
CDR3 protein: CASSMGSRGPTDTQYF

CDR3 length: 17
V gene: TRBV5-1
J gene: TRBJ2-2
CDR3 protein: CASSPSPSGSGTGELFF

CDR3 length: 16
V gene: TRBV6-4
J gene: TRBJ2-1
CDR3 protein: CASRPDRLEGSNEQFF